The 9 T cell receptor beta chains below come from one sample, sequenced in a study of blood T cells in healthy people across ages. Alongside a J-beta primer mix, a sample-barcoded 5' primer served in a second PCR lasting about 7 to 12 cycles. MiXCR, applied by TCRdb to the 5' RACE reads, yields one record per CDR3 protein. The table lists roughly 930,000 distinct CDR3 sequences, 40% to 60% of them singletons. Specimen: blood. The receptors shown here come from a man aged 30 to 39 in good health.

Written as DNA, the CDR3 is TGCGCCAGCACCCAAGCCGGGGAGCTGTTTTTT. This gives the protein CASTQAGELFF. The chain employs TRBV5-1 and TRBJ2-2; D unclear. V lost 6 bases and J 6 bases, leaving 6 bases between the germline ends. The germline gives CDR1 SGHRS, CDR2 YFSETQ. The CDR3 is 11 residues long.

The V call is TRBV18, the J call TRBJ2-7; no clear D. Germline-derived CDR1 and CDR2 are KGHSH and LQKENI. V lost 0 bases to trimming and J lost 7 bases, with 10 bases between them. The CDR3 runs to 13 residues. In nucleotides, the CDR3 is TGTGCCAGCTCACCACCGGGATTTGAGGAGCAGTACTTC. This codes for CASSPPGFEEQYF.

The chain has TRBV4-1 and TRBJ1-4, with a weak D call TRBD1 (5 bases). V was shortened by 1 base and J by 4 bases, with 10 bases between the two germline ends. The CDR3 is 15 amino acids. The germline V gene encodes CDR1 MGHRA and CDR2 YSYEKL. This CDR3 reads CASSQGTWSNEKLFF. Written as DNA, the CDR3 is TGCGCCAGCAGCCAAGGGACATGGAGTAATGAAAAACTGTTTTTT.

The chain joins TRBV10-2 to TRBJ2-5; D is uncertain. The J call may be in error: the DNA end matches TRBJ2-7 better. CDR3 length equals 13 residues. Germline CDR1 and CDR2: WSHSY and SAAADI. The DNA for the CDR3 is TGCGCCAGCAGTGGGGGTCGGCCGTACGAGCAGTACTTC. It encodes CASSGGRPYEQYF.

J is TRBJ2-3 and V is TRBV4-3, with unresolved D. This CDR3 has 14 residues. Trimming left V 0 bases short and J 3 bases short, with 7 bases between. From germline, CDR1 is LGHNA and CDR2 YSLEER. The CDR3 spells CASSQDEGTDTQYF. CDR3 nucleotides: TGCGCCAGCAGCCAAGATGAAGGGACAGATACGCAGTATTTT.

This clonotype came up once. V and J are TRBV5-1 and TRBJ2-7; D might be TRBD1 (6 bases). V was clipped by 4 bases and J by 7 bases, with 15 bases between them. CDR1 is SGHRS, CDR2 YFSETQ, per germline. This CDR3 region has 13 residues. The CDR3 sequence is CASSAVQGNEQYF. The DNA of the CDR3 is TGCGCCAGCAGCGCAGTACAGGGAAATGAGCAGTACTTC.

This rearrangement joins TRBV25-1 to TRBJ1-2, with D maybe TRBD1 (6 bases). Germline CDR1 MGHDK, CDR2 SYGVNS. Trimming cost V 2 bases and J 8 bases, with 15 bases left between them. The CDR3 totals 14 residues. CDR3 bases: TGTGCCAGCAGTGAACCAGGGACATTCGAGGGCTACACCTTC. This translates into CASSEPGTFEGYTF.

This clonotype was seen only a few times. The V call is TRBV7-2, the J call TRBJ2-7, with D possibly TRBD2 on 7 matching bases. Trimming stripped 6 bases from V and 3 bases from J, with 18 bases between. The CDR3 spans 15 residues. Germline V gene lookup returns CDR1 SGHTA and CDR2 FQGNSA. The CDR3 coding sequence is TGTGCCAGCAGTCCGAGGGGGGGGCGTTTCTACGAGCAGTACTTC. Residues: CASSPRGGRFYEQYF. The full variable domain, its missing parts supplied by reference TRBV7-2 and TRBJ2-7, is GAGVSQSPSNKVTEKGKDVELRCDPISGHTALYWYRQSLGQGLEFLIYFQGNSAPDKSGLPSDRFSAERTGGSVSTLTIQRTQQEDSAVYLCASSPRGGRFYEQYFGPGTRLTVT.

Concerning this clonotype itself: A junction boundary mismatches the germline segment, possibly from a read error. The J gene is TRBJ2-3, the V gene TRBV20-1, with D maybe TRBD2 (5 bases). The CDR3 spans 15 residues. CDR1 and CDR2 from the germline V gene are DFQATT and SNEGSKA (reference sequence). The DNA for the CDR3 is TGTAGTGCTAGAGACTTGCCGGGTCCACGAGGAGGGCAGTATTTT. Translation gives CSARDLPGPRGGQYF.